Shown below are 11 T cell receptor beta chains from a single sample sequenced in a study of blood T cell repertoires in COVID-19. Here immunoSEQ multiplex PCR was the method, and the copy in TCRdb shows in-frame clones only, minus some. The sample includes more than 200,000 clones, around 80% of them seen just once. The sequenced sample was PBMCs or T cells enriched from blood (not recorded which). The receptors were sampled from a man aged 55 to 69 who had recovered from COVID-19.

The chain joins TRBV11-3 to TRBJ1-6, with TRBD1 matching 8 bases. The CDR3 totals 14 residues. Germline loops: CDR1 SGHNT, CDR2 YENEEA. With 6 bases clipped from V and 6 bases from J, the junction kept 4 bases outside the gene matches. The CDR3 reads CASRTTGVNSPLHF. DNA of the CDR3: TGTGCCAGCAGAACGACAGGGGTTAATTCACCCCTCCACTTT.

With respect to this clone: A much bigger clone sits one base away, suggesting this may be a read error. Other nucleotide sequences in the sample specify the same CDR3. This chain connects TRBV5-3 to TRBJ2-7; TRBD1 agrees at 9 bases. TRBV5-3 is an ORF, with its function uncertain. There are 15 residues in the CDR3. V was clipped by 2 bases and J by 6 bases; unmatched bases: 9. CDR3 region: CARSLLGQGKCEQYF. CDR3 coding DNA: TGTGCCAGAAGCTTACTGGGACAGGGAAAATGCGAGCAGTACTTC.

This chain links TRBV6-2 or TRBV6-3 with TRBJ1-1; 9 positions match TRBD1. Trimming took 6 bases from V and 3 from J; bases not matched to a gene: 8. The germline V gene has CDR1 MNHEY and CDR2 SVGEGT. The CDR3 consists of 15 residues. CDR3 DNA sequence: TGTGCCAGCAGCCCAGGGACAGGGTGGGACACTGAAGCTTTCTTT. Translating gives CASSPGTGWDTEAFF.

This clone was seen repeatedly, ten times or more. V usage is TRBV3-1 (or the pseudogene TRBV3-2) and J usage is TRBJ2-7; 8 bases line up with TRBD2. V lost 0 bases to trimming and J lost 0 bases; unmatched junction nucleotides: 4. Germline V gene lookup returns CDR1 LGHDT and CDR2 YNNKEL (reference sequence). This CDR3 has 16 amino acids. The CDR3 DNA is TGTGCCAGCAGCCAAGATATACTAGCGGTCTCCTACGAGCAGTACTTC. This codes for CASSQDILAVSYEQYF.

The V and J genes are TRBV20-1 and TRBJ2-3, with 9 positions matching TRBD2. The CDR3 is 13 residues long. Germline CDR1 reads DFQATT; CDR2 reads SNEGSKA (reference sequence). V was clipped by 3 bases and J by 5 bases; unmatched bases: 3. The chain's CDR3 is CSASAGGGDTQYF. CDR3 bases: TGCAGTGCTAGTGCGGGGGGGGGAGATACGCAGTATTTT.

The chain employs TRBV27 and TRBJ2-4; no clear D. The V and J ends lost 7 bases and 0 bases respectively, with 7 bases between them. Germline V lookup: CDR1 MNHEY, CDR2 SMNVEV (reference sequence). This CDR3 has 13 amino acids. CDR3 bases: TGTGCCAGCACAGATTTAGCCAAAAACATTCAGTACTTC. Its protein is CASTDLAKNIQYF.

The chain couples TRBV18 to TRBJ2-5; no clear D. V gave up 4 bases and J gave up 2 bases, with 8 bases separating them. This CDR3 has 13 residues. Germline V gives CDR1 KGHSH, CDR2 LQKENI. CDR3 in DNA: TGTGCCAGCTCACTTGGGCAGCAAGAGACCCAGTACTTC. It codes for CASSLGQQETQYF.

The V and J genes are TRBV28 and TRBJ1-5; 7 nucleotides match TRBD1. The CDR3 runs to 15 residues. Per the germline V gene, CDR1 is MDHEN and CDR2 is SYDVKM. The V gene end was trimmed by 6 bases and the J gene end by 3 bases; junction bases not matched to a gene: 8. Here the CDR3 reads CASSSATGYNQPQHF. CDR3 coding DNA: TGTGCCAGCAGCTCGGCGACAGGGTACAATCAGCCCCAGCATTTT. The variable domain in full, completed from reference TRBV28 and TRBJ1-5, reads DVKVTQSSRYLVKRTGEKVFLECVQDMDHENMFWYRQDPGLGLRLIYFSYDVKMKEKGDIPEGYSVSREKKERFSLILESASTNQTSMYLCASSSATGYNQPQHFGDGTRLSIL.

This chain uses TRBV6-5 with TRBJ1-5; the D is unclear. Per the germline V gene, CDR1 is MNHEY and CDR2 is SVGAGI. The length of the CDR3 is 15 residues. V gave up 4 bases and J gave up 9 bases, with 19 bases separating them. The CDR3 DNA sequence: TGTGCCAGCAGTTCGGGAGGGCTAGGTAGAAGGCCCCAGCATTTT. Residues: CASSSGGLGRRPQHF.

The chain couples TRBV7-9 to TRBJ1-2; the D gene is possibly TRBD1 (6 bases). The CDR3 covers 15 residues. V lost 0 bases to trimming and J lost 2 bases, with 10 bases between them. Looked up from germline, CDR1 is SEHNR and CDR2 is FQNEAQ (reference sequence). The CDR3 nucleotides are TGTGCCAGCAGCTTAGCTCAGGGGATGAACTATGGCTACACCTTC. Translation: CASSLAQGMNYGYTF. The complete variable domain, with remaining parts taken from reference TRBV7-9 and TRBJ1-2, reads DTGVSQNPRHKITKRGQNVTFRCDPISEHNRLYWYRQTLGQGPEFLTYFQNEAQLEKSRLLSDRFSAERPKGSFSTLEIQRTEQGDSAMYLCASSLAQGMNYGYTFGSGTRLTVV.

The genes are TRBV7-9 and TRBJ1-4; D is perhaps TRBD1 (6 bases). Deletions cut 1 base from V and 8 bases from J, with 11 bases between. CDR3 length: 14 amino acids. CDR1 and CDR2 (germline): SEHNR, FQNEAQ (reference sequence). CDR3 nucleotide sequence: TGTGCCAGCAGCTTAGGCAGGGGTGCGGAAAAACTGTTTTTT. Amino acid sequence: CASSLGRGAEKLFF.